The rows below give T cell receptor beta chains drawn from one sample of a study of post-analysis software for immune sequencing data. TCRdb reanalysed the PCR reads using MiXCR and keeps one entry per CDR3 protein. This repertoire shows just over 250,000 distinct CDR3 sequences, 35% to 40% found once; its top ten account for less than 6%. The source material was blood. All receptors come from a girl between 5 and 17 years old with multiple sclerosis. Both conserved end residues are part of each CDR3.

j_call,v_call,cdr3_length,cdr3_aa
TRBJ2-3,TRBV24-1,15,CATSERQGAQDTQYF
TRBJ2-2,TRBV20-1,13,CSADRGKPGELFF
TRBJ1-1,TRBV5-1,14,CASSLDGMGTEAFF
TRBJ1-2,TRBV7-9,12,CASSQDVGGYTF
TRBJ2-1,TRBV9,12,CASMGDRNEQFF
TRBJ2-7,TRBV4-2,15,CASSQLWDRGHEQYF
TRBJ2-6,TRBV5-1,15,CASSLDLSGANVLTF
TRBJ2-1,TRBV3-1,17,CASSQPGPGPGRSEQFF
TRBJ1-5,TRBV20-1,13,CSASRDSNQPQHF
TRBJ2-3,TRBV12-3/TRBV12-4,18,CASSSARSSRESTDVQYF
TRBJ2-7,TRBV28,17,CASSLRGLAGGFHEQYF
.,TRBV28,17,CASGGTGASLAKNIQFF
TRBJ2-4,TRBV13,16,CASSLGTALAKNIQYF
TRBJ1-3,TRBV29-1,12,CSVGQGRNTIYF
TRBJ2-5,TRBV20-1,17,CSAPPQAGGPKQVDQYF
TRBJ2-7,TRBV20-1,15,CSAQKVVQGSYEQYF
TRBJ2-1,TRBV28,17,CASSQPHDRINFNERFF
TRBJ2-1,TRBV7-2,15,CASSHKSGDATVKFF
TRBJ2-1,TRBV12-3/TRBV12-4,15,CASSLALAGGQEQFF
TRBJ2-1,TRBV27,13,CASSFVAGGQEFF
TRBJ2-7,TRBV21-1,13,CASSKSGWYEQYF
TRBJ2-5,TRBV5-1,15,CASSLEGIGDNEQYF
TRBJ2-5,TRBV6-2/TRBV6-3,11,CASSDRDQQYF
TRBJ1-5,TRBV20-1,15,CSARVPGRDNQPQHF
TRBJ2-1,TRBV12-3/TRBV12-4,14,CASRYGQVGNERFF
TRBJ1-3,TRBV28,16,CASSLWVQGAGNTIYF
TRBJ2-1,TRBV5-1,14,CASSPTQGGNEQFF
TRBJ2-2,TRBV27,17,CASSLWGLAGGTGELFF
TRBJ2-1,TRBV12-3/TRBV12-4,13,CANGAGVRNEQFF
TRBJ2-7,TRBV29-1,14,CSVVDRGQTGEQYF
TRBJ2-5,TRBV14,17,CASSQAGLGYKEETQYF
TRBJ2-1,TRBV12-5,17,CASGLVQGGTGKNEQFF
TRBJ1-4,TRBV12-3/TRBV12-4,16,CASSTGWTGGGEKLFF
TRBJ2-1,TRBV4-1,16,CASSALSGGPYNEQFF
TRBJ1-1,TRBV2,13,CASSESLPSEAFF
TRBJ2-7,TRBV5-5,17,CASSFTSGGLSTYEQYF
TRBJ2-3,TRBV29-1,11,CSAAGGDTQYF
TRBJ2-5,TRBV5-6,12,CASSLQGETQYF
TRBJ1-1,TRBV6-5,13,CGSRDDRATEAFF
TRBJ2-7,TRBV28,16,CASSPPGQRGAYEQYF
TRBJ1-2,TRBV19,12,CASNSQFYGYTF
TRBJ2-1,TRBV20-1,14,CSAGRLDKYNGQFF
TRBJ2-5,TRBV7-2,16,CASSKGLTGDRNEQYF
TRBJ1-6,TRBV7-6,17,CASSPLRIGQGNSPPHF
TRBJ1-4,TRBV20-1,10,CSASNEKLFF
TRBJ1-1,TRBV6-5,12,CASSKRGKGTFF
TRBJ1-2,TRBV5-1,14,CASSPADGVYGYTF
TRBJ1-2,TRBV15,14,CATSPGQGAYGYTF
TRBJ2-3,TRBV5-1,15,CASSWGRDSTDTQYF
TRBJ2-1,TRBV7-3,18,CASSPGLGDTFWGNEQFF
TRBJ1-3,TRBV3-1,14,CASSQDPGGNTIYF
TRBJ1-5,TRBV12-3/TRBV12-4,13,CASSTAPGGPQHF
TRBJ2-3,TRBV20-1,14,CSAPRRYSTDTQYF
TRBJ1-1,TRBV27,14,CASSLDRQGTEAFF
.,TRBV20-1,13,CSARDSGKETQYF
TRBJ1-5,TRBV7-2,15,CASSQGQGLNQPQHF
TRBJ1-1,TRBV9,14,CASSVGDRYTEAFF
TRBJ2-2,TRBV2,15,CASSGTGVGTGELFF
TRBJ2-5,TRBV4-1,16,CASSPSGTGTLETQYF